The sequence of this T cell receptor beta chain was determined in a study of cytomegalovirus exposure and HLA in healthy donors. Study-level background: The approximately 120 validation repertoires were reported in a later analysis to have been generated on the same platform as the 666 first-cohort repertoires.

V trimming: 6 bases; J trimming: 4 bases; junction bases outside the gene matches: 3. Looked up from germline, CDR1 is PRHDT and CDR2 is FYEKMQ (reference sequence). The CDR3 covers 13 residues. The donors were members of the roughly 120-subject validation cohort (separate from the approximately 670-subject first cohort). The protocol was immunoSEQ multiplex PCR, while the TCRdb copy is restricted to in-frame clones and leaves out a portion. The sample lists tens of thousands of clones, 88% seen once, with about 7% in the top ten. The rearrangement uses TRBV13 and TRBJ2-3, with 8 nucleotides matching TRBD1. The TCR originated in a woman aged 25-40 years in good health and CMV-seronegative. The sample was PBMCs. The CDR3 nucleotides read TGTGCCAGCAGGTCCAGGGGGCCAGATACGCAGTATTTT. This gives the protein CASRSRGPDTQYF.